The T cell receptor (beta chain) under discussion was sequenced for a study of T cells after yellow fever vaccination. Findings of the study overall: Peaking on day 5 versus 15, the secondary response was faster but weaker. Clones that expanded after primary vaccination mostly reappeared after the booster (96% CD4, around 87% CD8).

TCRdb analysed the 5' RACE reads with MiXCR anew, one entry per CDR3 protein. Among just under 600,000 distinct CDR3 sequences listed, about 14% were seen once. Concerning this clonotype: Antigen: not known.

Germline lookup yields CDR1 MGHDK and CDR2 SYGVNS. V lost 7 bases, J lost 7 bases, and 5 bases stayed unmatched. This CDR3 contains 13 residues. The TCR originated in a young man who received the YFV17D yellow fever vaccine. The chain is built from TRBV25-1 and TRBJ2-2, with 8 bases aligning to TRBD2. This sample comprised PBMCs, obtained on the day of the yellow fever booster vaccination. CDR3: CASKGLGGGELFF. The CDR3 nucleotides read TGTGCCAGCAAGGGACTAGGGGGCGGGGAGCTGTTTTTT.